These 26 T cell receptor beta chains were all obtained from the same sample, sequenced in a study of cytomegalovirus exposure and HLA in healthy donors. 13 Jbeta primers and 60 Vbeta primers were used for the PCR. This table comes from immunoSEQ multiplex PCR, and its TCRdb copy is limited to in-frame clones, with some not included. The table shows about 170,000 clones, with 70% to 80% occurring only once. What was sequenced was PBMCs. All receptors derive from a woman aged 50 to 60 in good health and CMV-seronegative.

The rearrangement links TRBV16 to TRBJ1-2; perhaps TRBD1 as D (6 bases). The ends were cut back, 10 bases at V and 5 bases at J, with 14 bases in the middle. Germline CDR1 is KGHSY and CDR2 is FQNENV. The CDR3 runs to 12 residues. CDR3 nucleotides: TGTGCCACTCAAGCAGGGGAGTATGGCTACACCTTC. Translation: CATQAGEYGYTF.

The V gene is TRBV6-4, the J gene TRBJ2-1; possible D gene TRBD2, 7 bases. This CDR3 comprises 13 residues. V was pared by 5 bases and J by 10 bases, with 15 bases between. Germline values: CDR1 MRHNA, CDR2 SNTAGT. This chain's CDR3 is CASSLGGAEEQFF. CDR3 sequence (DNA): TGTGCCAGCAGTTTAGGGGGGGCAGAGGAGCAGTTCTTC.

V is TRBV10-2 and J is TRBJ1-6; TRBD1 is a possible D gene (6 bases). With 6 bases removed from V and 7 bases from J, the gap between germline ends came to 13 bases. Germline V gene lookup returns CDR1 WSHSY and CDR2 SAAADI. This CDR3 has 14 amino acids. CDR3 amino acids: CASSLQGDNSPLHF. The DNA for the CDR3 is TGCGCCAGCAGCCTACAGGGAGACAATTCACCCCTCCACTTT.

The chain recombines TRBV5-1 with TRBJ2-5; 8 nucleotides agree with TRBD1. The closer fit of TRBJ2-7 to the DNA end suggests the J call may be wrong. Germline loops: CDR1 SGHRS, CDR2 YFSETQ. The CDR3 has 14 residues. The CDR3: CASSLEDRDYEQYF. The CDR3 coding sequence is TGCGCCAGCAGCTTGGAGGACAGGGACTACGAGCAGTACTTC.

The V gene is TRBV18, the J gene TRBJ1-1; 9 bases match TRBD1. From germline, CDR1 is KGHSH and CDR2 LQKENI. V lost 3 bases to trimming and J lost 12 bases; unmatched junction nucleotides: 8. The CDR3 is made up of 13 amino acids. The CDR3 DNA reads TGTGCCAGCTCACCCCCCGGGACAGGGTTACCTTTCTTT. Translated: CASSPPGTGLPFF.

This chain uses TRBV4-1 with TRBJ2-1; TRBD2 is a possible D gene (6 bases). Trimming shortened V by 0 bases and J by 8 bases, and 20 bases separated the two germline ends. The germline gives CDR1 MGHRA, CDR2 YSYEKL. This CDR3 region has 17 residues. This CDR3 reads CASSQEGSGPRGDEQFF. For the CDR3, the DNA is TGCGCCAGCAGCCAAGAAGGGAGCGGGCCAAGGGGCGATGAGCAGTTCTTC.

The chain recombines TRBV5-1 with TRBJ2-4; 7 nucleotides align to TRBD1. The CDR3 contains 16 residues. V lost 4 bases, J lost 2 bases, and 9 bases stayed unmatched. CDR1 is SGHRS and CDR2 is YFSETQ in the germline V gene. The DNA of the CDR3 is TGCGCCAGCAGCCTCCAACAGGGGACAACCAAAAACATTCAGTACTTC. Translation gives CASSLQQGTTKNIQYF. The entire variable domain, with the rest obtained from reference TRBV5-1 and TRBJ2-4, is as follows: KAGVTQTPRYLIKTRGQQVTLSCSPISGHRSVSWYQQTPGQGLQFLFEYFSETQRNKGNFPGRFSGRQFSNSRSEMNVSTLELGDSALYLCASSLQQGTTKNIQYFGAGTRLSVL.

This chain joins TRBV15 and TRBJ2-3, with 11 bases aligning to TRBD2. There are 23 residues in the CDR3. With V trimmed by 0 bases and J by 0 bases, 20 bases remained unmatched. Germline V gene sequence: CDR1 LNHNV, CDR2 YYDKDF (reference sequence). CDR3 DNA: TGTGCCACCAGCAGAGATAGTGTCCCTTGGCTAGCGGGGGGCCAAAACAGCACAGATACGCAGTATTTT. Translating it yields CATSRDSVPWLAGGQNSTDTQYF.

The sample holds one count of this clone. The CDR3 nucleotides are TGTGCCAGCTCGCTTAACAAGGGGGCCGCGAACACTGAAGCTTTCTTT. It codes for CASSLNKGAANTEAFF. The chain joins TRBV18 to TRBJ1-1; 7 bases line up with TRBD1. This CDR3 contains 16 residues. CDR1 KGHSH and CDR2 LQKENI come from the germline V gene. V shed 6 bases, J shed 1 base, and the junction held 11 bases outside the gene matches.

This clone was seen just once. The CDR3 DNA reads as TGTGCCAGCAGTTACCTTAGCGGGGGGCCCTACAATGAGCAGTTCTTC. This sequence encodes CASSYLSGGPYNEQFF. This chain links TRBV6-5 with TRBJ2-1; 10 bases fit TRBD2. V dropped 2 bases and J dropped 2; count of bases not matched to a gene: 3. This CDR3 spans 16 amino acids. CDR1 and CDR2 (germline): MNHEY, SVGAGI.

This clone has just one count. The J gene is TRBJ2-7, the V gene TRBV19; 9 positions agree with TRBD2. CDR3 length equals 15 residues. The V gene's germline CDR1 is LNHDA and CDR2 SQIVND (reference sequence). The J segment lost 9 bases and the V segment lost 1 base, leaving 10 bases of the junction unmatched. CDR3 sequence reads: CASSIVSGGPTVQYF. CDR3 nucleotide sequence: TGTGCCAGTAGTATAGTTAGCGGGGGCCCTACGGTGCAGTACTTC.

The chain carries TRBV18 and TRBJ2-5; D is ambiguous. Per germline, CDR1 KGHSH and CDR2 LQKENI. Trimming took 0 bases from V and 3 from J, leaving 8 bases between them. This CDR3 is 14 amino acids long. The CDR3: CASSPPSLEETQYF. Here the CDR3 DNA reads TGTGCCAGCTCACCACCGAGTTTAGAAGAGACCCAGTACTTC. Full variable domain (missing parts from reference TRBV18 and TRBJ2-5): NAGVMQNPRHLVRRRGQEARLRCSPMKGHSHVYWYRQLPEEGLKFMVYLQKENIIDESGMPKERFSAEFPKEGPSILRIQQVVRGDSAAYFCASSPPSLEETQYFGPGTRLLVL.

The chain couples TRBV19 to TRBJ1-5, with D maybe TRBD1 (5 bases). The CDR3 has 15 amino acids. CDR1 and CDR2 from the germline V gene are LNHDA and SQIVND (reference sequence). V was pared by 5 bases and J by 3 bases, with 14 bases between. The CDR3 region is CASSGGGFANQPQHF. The CDR3 bases are TGTGCCAGTAGTGGGGGGGGTTTTGCCAATCAGCCCCAGCATTTT.

This chain links TRBV23-1 with TRBJ1-1, with TRBD1 matching over 9 bases. TRBV23-1 is identified as an open reading frame with a role that is uncertain. V shed 1 base and J 3 bases; nucleotides not matched to a gene: 3. This CDR3 is 15 amino acids long. The CDR3 here is CASSQYRGRHTEAFF. In nucleotides, the CDR3 is TGCGCCAGCAGTCAATACAGGGGGCGGCACACTGAAGCTTTCTTT.

The chain has TRBV6-5 and TRBJ1-1, with 8 nucleotides matching TRBD1. The junction had 8 bases not matched to a gene; V was cut back by 2 bases and J by 6 bases. The CDR3 runs to 15 residues. Per the germline V gene, CDR1 is MNHEY and CDR2 is SVGAGI. The CDR3 sequence is CASSYGVDRGPEAFF. CDR3 coding DNA: TGTGCCAGCAGTTACGGGGTAGACAGGGGCCCTGAAGCTTTCTTT.

In regard to this clone: At one end the junction does not follow the germline gene, possibly because of a read error. The gene calls are TRBV7-9 and TRBJ1-2; 7 positions agree with TRBD1. CDR1 and CDR2 (germline): SEHNR, FQNEAQ (reference sequence). The CDR3 extends over 13 amino acids. CDR3 nucleotide sequence: TGTTCCAGCAGCTCAGGACAGGTGTATGGCTACACCTTC. Translating it yields CSSSSGQVYGYTF.

This clone has a single count. V usage is TRBV9 and J usage is TRBJ2-3; the match to TRBD2 covers 12 bases. J gave up 5 bases and V 4 bases, and 14 bases lay outside the gene matches. The CDR3 length is 18 residues. Germline V gene lookup returns CDR1 SGDLS and CDR2 YYNGEE. CDR3 bases: TGTGCCAGCAGCCCATTCCGGACTAGCGGGGACCGCGGAGATACGCAGTATTTT. The encoded protein is CASSPFRTSGDRGDTQYF.

On this clone: Compared with germline, one end of the junction differs, possibly owing to a read error. The chain uses TRBV7-9 and TRBJ2-1; weak D call: TRBD2 (6 bases). The germline V gene has CDR1 SEHNR and CDR2 FQNEAQ (reference sequence). The CDR3 is 15 amino acids. The chain's CDR3 is CSSSLALDSGNEQFF. The CDR3, as DNA: TGTTCCAGCAGCTTAGCGCTGGATAGCGGTAATGAGCAGTTCTTC.

V usage is TRBV5-1 and J usage is TRBJ2-7; perhaps TRBD2 as D (5 bases). Between the trimmed V and J ends, which lost 4 bases and 2 bases, there was a span of 16 bases. The CDR3 is 15 amino acids. Germline V CDR1 and CDR2: SGHRS, YFSETQ. CDR3 bases: TGCGCCAGCAGCCCATCCCCCCGGGGTCCCTACGAGCAGTACTTC. It translates to CASSPSPRGPYEQYF.

V is TRBV6-5 and J is TRBJ2-1, with 7 bases matching TRBD1. The CDR3 length is 15 residues. Germline CDR1 is MNHEY and CDR2 is SVGAGI. The V segment lost 7 bases and the J segment 2 bases; nucleotides outside the gene matches: 8. The CDR3 loop reads CASTQGTEPYNEQFF. The CDR3 coding sequence is TGTGCCAGCACCCAGGGGACAGAGCCCTACAATGAGCAGTTCTTC.

The chain couples TRBV7-3 to TRBJ1-1; TRBD1 might be the D (5 bases). Germline V gives CDR1 SGHTA, CDR2 FQGTGA. This CDR3 is built from 20 residues. V lost 1 base and J lost 3, with 27 bases in between. Here the CDR3 reads CASSLIKAGEIAGGHTEAFF. The CDR3 nucleotides read TGTGCCAGCAGCTTAATAAAGGCGGGGGAGATAGCGGGGGGTCACACTGAAGCTTTCTTT.

The chain recombines TRBV29-1 with TRBJ2-3; 9 bases fit TRBD1. After removal of 6 bases from V and 4 bases from J, the junction contained 14 bases not matched to a gene. The CDR3 spans 16 residues. CDR1 is SQVTM and CDR2 is ANQGSEA in the germline V gene. CDR3 sequence (DNA): TGCAGCGTCAATTATGGGACAGGGAGGAGGGCAGATACGCAGTATTTT. This sequence encodes CSVNYGTGRRADTQYF.

The chain recombines TRBV4-1 with TRBJ2-3, with D perhaps matching TRBD1 (5 bases). There are 15 residues in the CDR3. CDR1 and CDR2 from the germline V gene are MGHRA and YSYEKL. V lost 0 bases, J lost 0 bases, and 7 bases lay in between. In DNA, the CDR3 is TGCGCCAGCAGCCAAGAATGGGGCAGCACAGATACGCAGTATTTT. As protein: CASSQEWGSTDTQYF.

About this clone: Compared with germline, one end of the junction differs, possibly owing to a read error. In DNA form, the CDR3 reads TGTGCTAGCAGCTTAACGGGAGCCACCGGGGAGCTGTTTTTT. The encoded protein is CASSLTGATGELFF. The V and J genes are TRBV7-7 and TRBJ2-2, with a tentative D call TRBD2 (6 bases). The germline CDR1 and CDR2 sequences are SSHAT and FNYEAQ (reference sequence). The CDR3 spans 14 residues. Full variable domain (outside the CDR3, taken from reference TRBV7-7 and TRBJ2-2): GAGVSQSPRYKVTKRGQDVTLRCDPISSHATLYWYQQALGQGPEFLTYFNYEAQPDKSGLPSDRFSAERPEGSISTLTIQRTEQRDSAMYRCASSLTGATGELFFGEGSRLTVL.

This clone has only a few counts. The chain employs TRBV9 and TRBJ2-1; 11 positions agree with TRBD2. The CDR3 contains 19 residues. Trimming cost V 0 bases and J 1 base; bases outside gene matches: 9. Germline V gene lookup returns CDR1 SGDLS and CDR2 YYNGEE. CDR3 nucleotide sequence: TGTGCCAGCAGCGTAGAGCTAGCGGGGGGACCTGGGTCCTACAATGAGCAGTTCTTC. Translation: CASSVELAGGPGSYNEQFF.

The V and J genes are TRBV29-1 and TRBJ2-5; TRBD1 matches at 12 bases. Germline V gene sequence: CDR1 SQVTM, CDR2 ANQGSEA. This CDR3 region has 14 residues. V shed 6 bases and J 5 bases; nucleotides not matched to a gene: 7. The CDR3, as DNA: TGCAGCGTACCCGGGACAGGGGGCGGGGAGACCCAGTACTTC. As protein: CSVPGTGGGETQYF.